Below are 13 T cell receptor beta chains sequenced from a single sample in a study of identical twins. TCRdb ran MiXCR on the 5' RACE reads and lists one entry per CDR3 protein. The table lists some 1,700,000 distinct CDR3 sequences, about 31% of them singletons. The sequenced material came from cord blood. These receptors were taken from a newborn girl in good health.

The V and J genes are TRBV11-2 and TRBJ1-2; 8 bases are shared with TRBD1. This CDR3 region has 15 residues. Trimming at V came to 5 bases and at J to 1 base, leaving 6 bases not matched to a gene. Germline V gene lookup returns CDR1 SGHAT and CDR2 FQNNGV. CDR3 region: CASSNSRGRNYGYTF. For the CDR3, the DNA is TGTGCCAGCAGCAATTCCAGGGGGCGTAACTATGGCTACACCTTC.

To note about this clonotype: Mismatch with germline at one junction end may stem from a read error. The CDR3 sequence is CASNLVRPPYYEQYF. The CDR3 DNA sequence: TGTGCCAGCAACTTAGTAAGGCCTCCGTACTACGAGCAGTACTTC. This sequence joins TRBV7-9 and TRBJ2-7; D not certain. Germline lookup yields CDR1 SEHNR and CDR2 FQNEAQ (reference sequence). There are 15 residues in the CDR3.

In DNA form, the CDR3 reads TGCGCCAGCAGTGACCCAGGACAGGGCGAGCAGTACTTC. Translated: CASSDPGQGEQYF. V and J are TRBV10-1 and TRBJ2-4; 8 bases agree with TRBD1. The J call could be wrong; TRBJ2-7 is a better fit for the DNA end. The CDR3 extends over 13 amino acids. Germline V gene lookup returns CDR1 WNHNN and CDR2 SYGVQD (reference sequence).

The chain links TRBV30 to TRBJ1-1; D ambiguous. The CDR3 extends over 17 amino acids. CDR1 is GTSNPN and CDR2 is SVGIG in the germline V gene (reference sequence). The V gene lost 3 bases and the J gene lost 1 base, with 21 bases spanning the gap. CDR3 coding DNA: TGTGCCTGGAGGATGAGACCGGCGAGTTTAGGGAACACTGAAGCTTTCTTT. Translated, it gives CAWRMRPASLGNTEAFF.

The chain is built from TRBV4-2 and TRBJ1-2; possibly TRBD1 for D (6 bases). The CDR3 is 15 amino acids. Trimming stripped 2 bases from V and 1 base from J, with 11 bases between. Germline V gene data show CDR1 as LGHNA and CDR2 as YNFKEQ. For the CDR3, the DNA is TGTGCCAGCAGCCAATACGAGGGGGATAACTATGGCTACACCTTC. Its translation is CASSQYEGDNYGYTF.

This clonotype was detected a few times. Written as DNA, the CDR3 is TGTGCCAGCAGCTTGGGACTTAAGTTCAATGAGCAGTTCTTC. It is translated as CASSLGLKFNEQFF. This chain uses TRBV5-4 with TRBJ2-1, with unresolved D. Trimming stripped 0 bases from V and 6 bases from J, with 10 bases between. Germline CDR1 reads SGHNT; CDR2 reads YYREEE (reference sequence). This CDR3 contains 14 residues.

The rearrangement links TRBV6-1 to TRBJ2-3; no definite D call. This CDR3 region has 14 residues. Germline V lookup: CDR1 MNHNS, CDR2 SASEGT. Trimming pared 3 bases from V and 6 bases from J, leaving 13 bases between. This CDR3 reads CASSDRMPRDTQYF. CDR3 DNA sequence: TGTGCCAGCAGTGATCGGATGCCCCGGGATACGCAGTATTTT.

The chain couples TRBV10-3 to TRBJ1-2; no reliable D call. The V end was cut by 2 bases, the J end by 3 bases, with 7 bases between. The germline CDR1 and CDR2 sequences are ENHRY and SYGVKD. This CDR3 is 13 amino acids long. The CDR3 loop is CAISEVPDYGYTF. The CDR3 DNA is TGTGCCATCAGTGAGGTCCCAGACTATGGCTACACCTTC.

About this clonotype itself: As the CDR3 is not closed by the conserved phenylalanine or tryptophan, this likely results from a read error. This rearrangement joins TRBV6-6 to TRBJ2-5, with D possibly TRBD2 on 6 matching bases. TRBJ2-7 matches the DNA end more closely, so the J call is doubtful. The CDR3 loop spans 15 amino acids. Germline-derived CDR1 and CDR2 are MNHNY and SVGAGI (reference sequence). Here the CDR3 reads CASSSMGGGYYEQYL. The DNA of the CDR3 is TGTGCCAGCAGCTCAATGGGAGGCGGCTACTACGAGCAGTACCTC.

On this clonotype itself: One junction end disagrees with the germline gene, perhaps due to a read error. This chain links TRBV29-1 with TRBJ2-7, with 7 positions matching TRBD2. The CDR3 extends over 12 amino acids. Germline values: CDR1 SQVTM, CDR2 ANQGSEA. The CDR3 loop is CSVEEGGKERYF. The CDR3 DNA reads as TGCAGCGTTGAAGAGGGAGGGAAGGAGCGGTACTTC.

This chain links TRBV3-1 with TRBJ2-5; 8 nucleotides line up with TRBD2. Trimming cost V 2 bases and J 1 base; bases outside gene matches: 3. Germline CDR1 is LGHDT and CDR2 is YNNKEL (reference sequence). This CDR3 is built from 15 residues. Here the CDR3 reads CASSQRGGRQETQYF. The CDR3 nucleotides are TGTGCCAGCAGCCAACGCGGGGGGCGCCAAGAGACCCAGTACTTC.

This clonotype was counted only a few times. This chain joins TRBV10-3 and TRBJ2-7, with D unresolved. The CDR3 is made up of 17 amino acids. V lost 0 bases and J 0 bases, leaving 15 bases between the germline ends. Germline V gene data show CDR1 as ENHRY and CDR2 as SYGVKD. This CDR3 is CAISESRERQVSYEQYF. For the CDR3, the DNA is TGTGCCATCAGTGAGTCGAGAGAGAGGCAGGTCTCCTACGAGCAGTACTTC.

This clonotype occurred many times. The CDR3 here is CASSSTSDTQYF. DNA for the CDR3: TGTGCCAGCAGTTCGACTAGCGATACGCAGTATTTT. The chain links TRBV6-2 or TRBV6-3 to TRBJ2-3; 7 bases align to TRBD2. J gave up 6 bases and V 4 bases, and 1 base lay outside the gene matches. This CDR3 comprises 12 residues. Germline V gives CDR1 MNHEY, CDR2 SVGEGT.